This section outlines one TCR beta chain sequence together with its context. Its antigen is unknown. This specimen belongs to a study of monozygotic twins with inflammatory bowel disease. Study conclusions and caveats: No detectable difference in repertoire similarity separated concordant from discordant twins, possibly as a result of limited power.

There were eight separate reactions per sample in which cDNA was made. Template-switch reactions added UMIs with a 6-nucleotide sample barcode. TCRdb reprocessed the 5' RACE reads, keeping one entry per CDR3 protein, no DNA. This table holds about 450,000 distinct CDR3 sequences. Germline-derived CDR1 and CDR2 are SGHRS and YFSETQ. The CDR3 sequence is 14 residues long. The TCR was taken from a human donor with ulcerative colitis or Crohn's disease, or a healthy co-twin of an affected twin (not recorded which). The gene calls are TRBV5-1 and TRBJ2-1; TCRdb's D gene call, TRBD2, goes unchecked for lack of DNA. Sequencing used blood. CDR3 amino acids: CASSIGGENNEQFF.